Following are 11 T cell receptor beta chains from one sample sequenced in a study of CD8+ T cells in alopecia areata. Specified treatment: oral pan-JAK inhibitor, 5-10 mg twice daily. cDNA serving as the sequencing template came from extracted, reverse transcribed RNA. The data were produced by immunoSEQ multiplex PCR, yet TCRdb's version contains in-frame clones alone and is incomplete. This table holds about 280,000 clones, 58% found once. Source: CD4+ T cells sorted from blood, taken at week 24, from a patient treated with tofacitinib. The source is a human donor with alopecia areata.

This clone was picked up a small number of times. This CDR3 reads CASSLALGGKETQYF. The CDR3 nucleotides read TGTGCCAGCAGCTTAGCTCTTGGGGGGAAAGAGACCCAGTACTTC. The chain combines TRBV11-2 with TRBJ2-5; D possibly corresponds to TRBD2 (6 bases). CDR1 and CDR2 (germline): SGHAT, FQNNGV. CDR3 length equals 15 residues. Trimming took 1 base from V and 3 from J, leaving 12 bases between them.

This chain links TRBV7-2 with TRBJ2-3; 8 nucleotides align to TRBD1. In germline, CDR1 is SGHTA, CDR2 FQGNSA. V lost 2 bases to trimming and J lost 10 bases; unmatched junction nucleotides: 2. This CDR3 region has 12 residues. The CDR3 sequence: CASSLRTGPQYF. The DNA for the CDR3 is TGTGCCAGCAGCTTAAGGACAGGGCCGCAGTATTTT.

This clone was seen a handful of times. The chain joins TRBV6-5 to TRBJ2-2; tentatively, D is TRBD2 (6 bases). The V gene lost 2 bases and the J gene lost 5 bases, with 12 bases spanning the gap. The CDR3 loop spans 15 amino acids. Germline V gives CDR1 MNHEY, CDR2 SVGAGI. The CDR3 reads CASSYEASATGELFF. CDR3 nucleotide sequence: TGTGCCAGCAGTTACGAAGCTAGCGCGACCGGGGAGCTGTTTTTT.

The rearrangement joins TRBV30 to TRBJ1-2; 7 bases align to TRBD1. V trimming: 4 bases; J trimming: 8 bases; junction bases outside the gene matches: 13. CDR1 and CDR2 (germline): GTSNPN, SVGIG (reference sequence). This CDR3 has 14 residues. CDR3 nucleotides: TGTGCCTGGATTCGGACAGGCGTTTCTGGGGGCTACACCTTC. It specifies CAWIRTGVSGGYTF.

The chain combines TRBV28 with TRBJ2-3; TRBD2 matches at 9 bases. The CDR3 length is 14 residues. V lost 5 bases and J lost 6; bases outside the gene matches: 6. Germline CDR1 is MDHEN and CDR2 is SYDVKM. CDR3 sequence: CASSLSGGWDTQYF. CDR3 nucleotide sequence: TGTGCCAGCAGTCTTAGCGGGGGTTGGGATACGCAGTATTTT.

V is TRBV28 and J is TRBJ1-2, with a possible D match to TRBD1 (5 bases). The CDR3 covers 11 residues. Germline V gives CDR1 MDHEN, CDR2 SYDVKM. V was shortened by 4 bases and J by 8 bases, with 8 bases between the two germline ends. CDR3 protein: CASSWGYGYTF. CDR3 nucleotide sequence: TGTGCCAGCAGTTGGGGGTACGGCTACACCTTC.

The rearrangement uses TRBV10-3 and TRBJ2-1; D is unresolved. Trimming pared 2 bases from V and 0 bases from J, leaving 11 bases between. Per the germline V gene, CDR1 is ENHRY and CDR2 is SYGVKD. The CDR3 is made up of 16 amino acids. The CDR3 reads CAISEPHGASYNEQFF. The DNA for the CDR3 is TGTGCCATCAGTGAGCCCCATGGAGCCTCCTACAATGAGCAGTTCTTC.

CDR3 protein: CASRTYTSYEQYF. CDR3 nucleotides: TGTGCCAGCAGGACCTATACCTCCTACGAGCAGTACTTC. V and J are TRBV2 and TRBJ2-7; D unresolved. This CDR3 comprises 13 residues. Trimming left V 6 bases short and J 0 bases short, with 9 bases between. Germline V gene sequence: CDR1 SNHLY, CDR2 FYNNEI.

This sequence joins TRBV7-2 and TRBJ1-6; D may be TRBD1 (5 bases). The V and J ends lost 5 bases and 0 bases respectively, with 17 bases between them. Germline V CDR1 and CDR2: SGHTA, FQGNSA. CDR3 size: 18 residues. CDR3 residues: CASSLPKGQFSYNSPLHF. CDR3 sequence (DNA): TGTGCCAGCAGCCTCCCTAAGGGGCAGTTCTCCTATAATTCACCCCTCCACTTT. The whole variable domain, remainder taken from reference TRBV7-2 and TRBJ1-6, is GAGVSQSPSNKVTEKGKDVELRCDPISGHTALYWYRQSLGQGLEFLIYFQGNSAPDKSGLPSDRFSAERTGGSVSTLTIQRTQQEDSAVYLCASSLPKGQFSYNSPLHFGNGTRLTVT.

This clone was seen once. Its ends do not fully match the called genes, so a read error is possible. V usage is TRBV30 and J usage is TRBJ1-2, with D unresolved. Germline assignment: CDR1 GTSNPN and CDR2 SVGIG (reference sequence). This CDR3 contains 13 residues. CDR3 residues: CAWSEGENFGYTF. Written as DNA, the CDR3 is TGTGCCTGGAGTGAGGGAGAAAACTTTGGCTACACCTTC.

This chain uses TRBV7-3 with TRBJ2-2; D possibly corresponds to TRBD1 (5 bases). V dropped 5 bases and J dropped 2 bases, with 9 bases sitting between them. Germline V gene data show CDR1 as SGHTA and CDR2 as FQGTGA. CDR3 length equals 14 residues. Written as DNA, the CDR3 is TGTGCCAGCAGCCCAGGGTCCAACACCGGGGAGCTGTTTTTT. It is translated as CASSPGSNTGELFF.